This TCR beta chain appears in the sequencing data of a study of control samples from healthy donors and cancer patients. V lost 6 bases, J lost 0 bases, and 15 bases lay in between. The germline V gene has CDR1 GTSNPN and CDR2 SVGIG (reference sequence). The CDR3 length is 16 residues. This table comes from immunoSEQ multiplex PCR, and its TCRdb copy is limited to in-frame clones, with some not included. The table includes approximately 98,000 clones, about 80% detected once. This sequence was found in a man between 18 and 29 years old in good health. The specimen was blood. J is TRBJ1-6 and V is TRBV30; D ambiguous. This chain's CDR3 is CACHQRESSYNSPLHF. The CDR3 DNA reads as TGTGCCTGCCACCAACGGGAGAGCTCCTATAATTCACCCCTCCACTTT.